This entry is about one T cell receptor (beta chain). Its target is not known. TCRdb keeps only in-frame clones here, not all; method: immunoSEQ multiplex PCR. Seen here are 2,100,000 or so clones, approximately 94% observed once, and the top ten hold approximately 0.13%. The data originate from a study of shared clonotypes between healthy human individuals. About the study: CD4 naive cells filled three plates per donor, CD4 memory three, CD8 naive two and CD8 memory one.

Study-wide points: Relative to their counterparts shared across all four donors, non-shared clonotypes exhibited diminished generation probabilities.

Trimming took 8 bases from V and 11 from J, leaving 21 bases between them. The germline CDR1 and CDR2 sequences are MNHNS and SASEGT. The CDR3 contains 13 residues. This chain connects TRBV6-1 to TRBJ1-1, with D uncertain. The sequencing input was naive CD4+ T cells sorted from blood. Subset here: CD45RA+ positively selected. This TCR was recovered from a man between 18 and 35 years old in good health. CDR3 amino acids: CASHPGDSLSAFF. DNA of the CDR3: TGTGCCAGCCACCCCGGGGATAGTTTATCGGCTTTCTTT.